The 32 T cell receptor beta chains below come from one sample, sequenced in a study of cytomegalovirus exposure and HLA in healthy donors. PCR amplification relied on 60 Vbeta primers (plus 13 Jbeta primers). TCRdb's table, derived via immunoSEQ multiplex PCR, lists solely in-frame clones and lacks some. This sample has some 190,000 clones, with roughly 84% found just once. Material: PBMCs. These receptors were obtained from a boy younger than 10 in good health and CMV-seronegative.

The gene calls are TRBV10-2 and TRBJ2-1; D may be TRBD1 (5 bases). V dropped 10 bases and J dropped 2 bases, with 18 bases sitting between them. Germline V gene data show CDR1 as WSHSY and CDR2 as SAAADI. The CDR3 is made up of 15 amino acids. The CDR3 protein is CAIRVPRGPYNEQFF. CDR3 nucleotide sequence: TGCGCCATCAGGGTACCCCGCGGTCCCTACAATGAGCAGTTCTTC.

The rearrangement joins TRBV5-6 to TRBJ2-5; D is possibly TRBD2 (5 bases). Germline CDR1 is SGHDT and CDR2 is YYEEEE. Trimming removed 4 bases from V and 5 bases from J, with 6 bases in between. The CDR3 consists of 11 residues. DNA for the CDR3: TGTGCCAGCAGCACGGGGGAGACCCAGTACTTC. Its translation: CASSTGETQYF.

J is TRBJ2-2 and V is TRBV2, with 10 bases fitting TRBD2. Germline CDR1 is SNHLY and CDR2 is FYNNEI. The ends lost 5 bases at V and 8 bases at J; junction bases unmatched: 5. The CDR3 extends over 14 amino acids. The chain's CDR3 is CASSLLAGVGELFF. CDR3 nucleotide sequence: TGTGCCAGCAGTCTGCTAGCGGGAGTAGGGGAGCTGTTTTTT.

This clone was seen only a few times. The chain recombines TRBV2 with TRBJ2-2; D is unresolved. The ends were cut back, 7 bases at V and 5 bases at J, with 14 bases in the middle. The CDR3 covers 14 residues. CDR1 SNHLY and CDR2 FYNNEI come from the germline V gene. The CDR3 here is CASTSTDVTGELFF. CDR3 coding DNA: TGTGCCAGCACGAGCACAGACGTAACCGGGGAGCTGTTTTTT.

V usage is TRBV4-3 and J usage is TRBJ2-3; 8 nucleotides match TRBD2. Germline lookup yields CDR1 LGHNA and CDR2 YSLEER. The V segment lost 5 bases and the J segment 2 bases; nucleotides outside the gene matches: 6. The CDR3 covers 15 residues. In nucleotides, the CDR3 is TGCGCCAGCAGCTCACTAGCGGAGAACACAGATACGCAGTATTTT. This sequence encodes CASSSLAENTDTQYF.

The chain couples TRBV15 to TRBJ1-4, with a possible D match to TRBD1 (6 bases). The germline V and J ends were trimmed by 5 bases and 10 bases, with 17 bases remaining between them. This CDR3 contains 14 residues. Per the germline V gene, CDR1 is LNHNV and CDR2 is YYDKDF (reference sequence). CDR3 amino acids: CATSPGTSRVKLFF. For the CDR3, the DNA is TGTGCCACCAGCCCTGGGACATCCAGAGTAAAACTGTTTTTT.

The rearrangement links TRBV29-1 to TRBJ2-3; 7 bases map to TRBD1. J gave up 2 bases and V 5 bases, and 7 bases lay outside the gene matches. The CDR3 runs to 14 residues. CDR1 is SQVTM, CDR2 ANQGSEA, per germline. CDR3 in amino acids: CSVSDRLNTDTQYF. CDR3 nucleotide sequence: TGCAGCGTTTCGGACAGGCTGAACACAGATACGCAGTATTTT.

This chain joins TRBV30 and TRBJ2-7; D may be TRBD2 (5 bases). V was clipped by 5 bases and J by 1 base, with 18 bases between them. The CDR3 loop spans 15 amino acids. Germline assignment: CDR1 GTSNPN and CDR2 SVGIG (reference sequence). This CDR3 is CAWATSFAPSYEQYF. The CDR3, as DNA: TGTGCCTGGGCTACTAGTTTCGCACCTTCCTACGAGCAGTACTTC.

The chain couples TRBV10-1 to TRBJ1-1; D not resolved. Trimming took off 8 bases at V and 5 bases at J, with 21 bases between the two ends. This CDR3 contains 15 residues. CDR1 is WNHNN, CDR2 SYGVQD, per germline (reference sequence). CDR3 sequence: CASPLREGMLTEAFF. For the CDR3, the DNA is TGCGCCAGCCCCCTGAGGGAGGGCATGTTGACTGAAGCTTTCTTT.

As for this clone: The junction and the germline gene differ at one end; a read error may be behind it. The rearrangement links TRBV14 to TRBJ2-3; the match to TRBD2 covers 7 bases. The CDR3 is 11 residues long. CDR1 SGHDN and CDR2 FVKESK come from the germline V gene. The DNA of the CDR3 is TGTGTCAGCAGCCGGACTAGTACGCAGTATTTT. The encoded protein is CVSSRTSTQYF.

The CDR3 DNA reads TGTGCCAGCAGTCAGGGCTCTGGGGCCAACGTCCTGACTTTC. This gives the protein CASSQGSGANVLTF. This rearrangement joins TRBV9 to TRBJ2-6, with D possibly matching TRBD1 (5 bases). The CDR3 totals 14 residues. Germline CDR1 SGDLS, CDR2 YYNGEE. Trimming removed 5 bases from V and 0 bases from J, with 6 bases in between.

This chain joins TRBV6-5 and TRBJ1-6; D is possibly TRBD1 (6 bases). The CDR3 sequence is 15 residues long. The V end lost 2 bases, the J end lost 10 bases, and 15 bases lay between the germline ends. CDR1 is MNHEY, CDR2 SVGAGI, per germline. The CDR3 DNA reads TGTGCCAGCAGTTACGGGGGCCAGGGTGGCTCACCCCTCCACTTT. Translated: CASSYGGQGGSPLHF.

The J gene is TRBJ2-3, the V gene TRBV7-3; 9 bases align to TRBD1. The germline V gene has CDR1 SGHTA and CDR2 FQGTGA. V shed 5 bases, J shed 0 bases, and the junction held 9 bases outside the gene matches. The CDR3 covers 17 residues. As DNA, the CDR3 is TGTGCCAGCAGCCTCCATACAGGGGGCGATAGCACAGATACGCAGTATTTT. It is translated as CASSLHTGGDSTDTQYF.

The chain joins TRBV6-4 to TRBJ2-2; no reliable D call. Per the germline V gene, CDR1 is MRHNA and CDR2 is SNTAGT. The CDR3 totals 13 residues. The V gene lost 2 bases and the J gene lost 3 bases, with 4 bases spanning the gap. The CDR3 region has the DNA TGTGCCAGCAGTGACCCATACACCGGGGAGCTGTTTTTT. Amino acids: CASSDPYTGELFF.

The V and J genes are TRBV7-9 and TRBJ1-1; 9 positions match TRBD1. The CDR3 sequence is 16 residues long. Unmatched junction bases numbered 10, after V lost 4 bases and J lost 4 bases. Germline V gene data show CDR1 as SEHNR and CDR2 as FQNEAQ (reference sequence). DNA for the CDR3: TGTGCCAGCAGCTCCACCACCGGGACAGGGAGCACTGAAGCTTTCTTT. Translating it yields CASSSTTGTGSTEAFF.

The J gene is TRBJ2-7, the V gene TRBV27, with 9 bases that match TRBD1. Germline V gene lookup returns CDR1 MNHEY and CDR2 SMNVEV (reference sequence). Unmatched junction bases numbered 8, after V lost 4 bases and J lost 4 bases. The CDR3 extends over 15 amino acids. Written as DNA, the CDR3 is TGTGCCAGCAGTTCCTACAGGGGGCAAGGGTACGAGCAGTACTTC. Its translation: CASSSYRGQGYEQYF.

The CDR3 sequence is CASSLTRQGVREAFF. DNA of the CDR3: TGTGCCAGCAGTTTAACGCGGCAGGGGGTGCGAGAAGCTTTCTTT. The chain employs TRBV2 and TRBJ1-1; 7 bases are shared with TRBD1. CDR1 is SNHLY, CDR2 FYNNEI, per germline. The CDR3 runs 15 residues. V lost 5 bases, J lost 8 bases, and 14 bases stayed unmatched.

The CDR3 here is CASSYLTGLNTEAFF. The CDR3 region has the DNA TGTGCCAGCAGTTACTTAACAGGCTTGAACACTGAAGCTTTCTTT. The J gene is TRBJ1-1, the V gene TRBV6-5; TRBD1 might be the D (5 bases). The CDR3 sequence is 15 residues long. Germline loops: CDR1 MNHEY, CDR2 SVGAGI. Trimming left V 1 base short and J 0 bases short, with 9 bases between.

This chain links TRBV10-3 with TRBJ2-1; 7 bases map to TRBD2. The germline gives CDR1 ENHRY, CDR2 SYGVKD. The CDR3 is 15 amino acids. The V and J ends lost 3 bases and 4 bases, in that order; junction bases with no gene match: 6. The CDR3 sequence: CAISDPPSGYNEQFF. For the CDR3, the DNA is TGTGCCATCAGTGATCCCCCTAGCGGTTACAATGAGCAGTTCTTC.

The gene calls are TRBV7-2 and TRBJ2-5; maybe TRBD1 (6 bases). The CDR3 consists of 13 residues. V was pared by 7 bases and J by 3 bases, with 12 bases between. Germline V gene lookup returns CDR1 SGHTA and CDR2 FQGNSA. This CDR3 reads CASTKTGEETQYF. DNA of the CDR3: TGTGCCAGCACCAAGACAGGTGAAGAGACCCAGTACTTC.

The chain recombines TRBV6-4 with TRBJ1-1; TRBD1 might be the D (6 bases). From germline, CDR1 is MRHNA and CDR2 SNTAGT. The V and J ends lost 5 bases and 4 bases respectively, with 26 bases between them. The CDR3 totals 18 residues. The CDR3 DNA reads TGTGCCAGCAGTTTCGTCCCAACAGGGAGATTGGGGAGCACTGAAGCTTTCTTT. Residues: CASSFVPTGRLGSTEAFF.

V is TRBV4-1 and J is TRBJ2-1; 12 bases are a match to TRBD2. V shed 0 bases, J shed 5 bases, and the junction held 8 bases outside the gene matches. The germline V gene encodes CDR1 MGHRA and CDR2 YSYEKL. The CDR3 is 18 residues long. Here the CDR3 reads CASSQDRIGLAGNNEQFF. CDR3 bases: TGCGCCAGCAGCCAAGATCGAATCGGACTAGCGGGAAACAATGAGCAGTTCTTC.

In its sample, this clone was seen a few times. This chain joins TRBV29-1 and TRBJ2-1; D is ambiguous. The V end was cut by 0 bases, the J end by 12 bases, with 9 bases between. This CDR3 has 11 amino acids. Germline loops: CDR1 SQVTM, CDR2 ANQGSEA. CDR3 nucleotides: TGCAGCGTTGAAGACCTTCTCCGGCAGTTCTTC. It specifies CSVEDLLRQFF.

This clone was counted a few times. V gene TRBV18 combines with J gene TRBJ1-4; TRBD1 aligns across 8 bases. J gave up 7 bases and V 2 bases, and 6 bases lay outside the gene matches. CDR1 is KGHSH, CDR2 LQKENI, per germline. This CDR3 region has 15 residues. CDR3 bases: TGTGCCAGCTCACCAGATCAGGGGGCGCGTGAAAAACTGTTTTTT. Its protein product is CASSPDQGAREKLFF.

V and J are TRBV5-6 and TRBJ2-3; TRBD2 matches 7 bases. CDR3 length: 16 amino acids. Losses at the gene ends were 4 bases for V and 5 bases for J; bases not matched to a gene: 13. Germline V gives CDR1 SGHDT, CDR2 YYEEEE. The CDR3 coding sequence is TGTGCCAGCAGCGCCGGGACTACCTCTCTTGTAGATACGCAGTATTTT. It translates to CASSAGTTSLVDTQYF.

The CDR3 loop reads CASSPRTDYGYTF. CDR3 sequence (DNA): TGCGCCAGCAGCCCTCGGACAGACTATGGCTACACCTTC. The chain carries TRBV5-1 and TRBJ1-2, with D possibly matching TRBD1 (6 bases). V lost 4 bases and J lost 3, with 10 bases in between. Germline V gene sequence: CDR1 SGHRS, CDR2 YFSETQ. This CDR3 is built from 13 residues.

This clone showed up just a few times. The chain employs TRBV6-1 and TRBJ2-7; TRBD2 agrees at 8 bases. This CDR3 has 13 amino acids. Trimming cost V 5 bases and J 3 bases; bases outside gene matches: 3. From germline, CDR1 is MNHNS and CDR2 SASEGT. CDR3 protein: CASSLAGSYEQYF. Here the CDR3 DNA reads TGTGCCAGCAGTCTAGCGGGCAGCTACGAGCAGTACTTC.

This clone was counted a single time. This chain connects TRBV6-1 to TRBJ1-6, with 7 bases aligning to TRBD1. This CDR3 contains 15 residues. Germline loops: CDR1 MNHNS, CDR2 SASEGT. The trim removed 6 bases at V and 9 bases at J, leaving 11 bases unmatched. The CDR3 is CASSDIQGRSSPLHF. The CDR3 nucleotides are TGTGCCAGCAGCGACATACAGGGGAGGAGTTCACCCCTCCACTTT.

This rearrangement joins TRBV2 to TRBJ2-2; D is possibly TRBD2 (6 bases). The germline CDR1 and CDR2 sequences are SNHLY and FYNNEI. V lost 4 bases and J 0 bases, leaving 9 bases between the germline ends. CDR3 length equals 15 residues. The CDR3 sequence is CASSVIAANTGELFF. For the CDR3, the DNA is TGTGCCAGCAGTGTTATAGCGGCGAACACCGGGGAGCTGTTTTTT.

CDR3 sequence (DNA): TGTGCCAGCAGTGACCCGCGAACAGAAAACGAGCAGTACGTC. Translation gives CASSDPRTENEQYV. The chain has TRBV2 and TRBJ2-7, with D unresolved. The CDR3 totals 14 residues. Trimming took off 3 bases at V and 5 bases at J, with 14 bases between the two ends. CDR1 is SNHLY and CDR2 is FYNNEI in the germline V gene.

This clone is a singleton in its sample. This chain joins TRBV27 and TRBJ2-1; perhaps TRBD2 as D (7 bases). Germline V gene sequence: CDR1 MNHEY, CDR2 SMNVEV (reference sequence). The CDR3 length is 12 residues. Deletions cut 10 bases from V and 9 bases from J, with 16 bases between. CDR3 DNA: TGTGCCACCCGAGGGGGGGGTGGTGAGCAGTTCTTC. This sequence encodes CATRGGGGEQFF.

This chain joins TRBV11-2 and TRBJ2-5; no reliable D call. The J call may not be correct, given that the DNA end is closer to TRBJ2-7. The CDR3 runs to 15 residues. In germline, CDR1 is SGHAT, CDR2 FQNNGV. The CDR3 loop reads CASSLAAQAAYEQYF. The CDR3 DNA sequence: TGTGCCAGCAGCTTAGCTGCGCAGGCTGCCTACGAGCAGTACTTC.